This T cell receptor (beta chain) is drawn from a study of blood T cells in healthy people across ages. General study points: Possibly confounding the expanded clonotype changes was the fact that donor CMV status was unknown. A roughly linear age-dependent decrease characterized TCR beta diversity per million T cells. Leaving the PBMCs unsorted stopped any conclusive comparison of naive versus antigen-experienced cells.

This clonotype was detected only a few times. The target antigen is unknown. A second PCR of about 7 to 11 cycles used a sample-barcoded 5' primer and a J-beta primer mix. Unique molecular identifiers of 12 random nucleotides labeled each cDNA. Via MiXCR, TCRdb re-called the 5' RACE reads, giving one row per CDR3 protein. The table shows 1,100,000 or so distinct CDR3 sequences, with 40% to 50% occurring only once. Trimming removed 3 bases at V and 3 bases at J, with 24 bases between. The V gene's germline CDR1 is SGHVT and CDR2 SQSDAQ. This CDR3 has 18 residues. The chain carries TRBV7-4 and TRBJ2-7; the D is unclear. This sequence originates from a woman aged 55-69 years in good health. The sample taken for sequencing was blood. CDR3 in DNA: TGTGCCAGCAGCTTCCGAGAATTTCCTCCTGTTCCCCTCTACGAGCAGTACTTC. Translating gives CASSFREFPPVPLYEQYF.